This TCR beta chain is from a study of shared clonotypes between healthy human individuals. Background on the study: CD4 naive and CD4 memory each took three plates per donor, while CD8 naive took two and CD8 memory one.

Looked up from germline, CDR1 is SGHTS and CDR2 is YDEGEE. The CDR3 runs to 14 residues. Trimming pared 2 bases from V and 9 bases from J, leaving 15 bases between. The method was immunoSEQ multiplex PCR; TCRdb's version includes in-frame clones alone and lacks a portion of them. Here the sample spans more than 550,000 clones, 72% being singletons. The study drew all its donors from Caucasian adults living in Nashville, Tennessee. The specimen was memory CD4+ T cells sorted from blood. Subset defined: CD45RA-negative fraction. The chain couples TRBV5-8 to TRBJ1-5; D call uncertain. This TCR was recovered from a woman aged 25-40 years in good health. The CDR3 sequence is CASSFRQAEGPQHF. The CDR3 coding sequence is TGTGCCAGCAGCTTTAGGCAGGCGGAGGGGCCCCAGCATTTT. The full variable domain, its missing parts supplied by reference TRBV5-8 and TRBJ1-5, is EAGVTQSPTHLIKTRGQQATLRCSPISGHTSVYWYQQALGLGLQFLLWYDEGEERNRGNFPPRFSGRQFPNYSSELNVNALELEDSALYLCASSFRQAEGPQHFGDGTRLSIL.